This TCR beta chain comes out of a study of blood T cell repertoires in COVID-19. The overall study: The United States, Italy and Spain were the sources of the acute and convalescent COVID-19 samples. Sample material is recorded as cDNA or gDNA derived from T cells, B-cell-depleted T cells, or PBMCs.

This clone has a single count. This CDR3 region has 15 residues. CDR1 is SGHAT, CDR2 FQNNGV, per germline. J lost 2 bases, V lost 0 bases, and 4 bases had no gene match. Libraries were prepared by immunoSEQ multiplex PCR; TCRdb keeps only in-frame clonotypes and omits some of them. The repertoire has 140,000 to 150,000 clones, about 89% of them found once; the top ten carry 6% to 7%. This clonotype was sampled from a man of 80 years or more with acute or convalescent COVID-19. Sequencing used peripheral blood. The chain recombines TRBV11-2 with TRBJ2-7; 7 bases line up with TRBD1. CDR3 DNA sequence: TGTGCCAGCAGCTTAGAAGAGGGGGCTGCCTACGAGCAGTACTTC. It yields the protein CASSLEEGAAYEQYF.